Listed here are 27 T cell receptor beta chains from one sample, sequenced in a study of T cell responses to AZD1222 COVID-19 vaccine. Profiling relied on immunoSEQ multiplex PCR, and the TCRdb table lists in-frame clones only, not all of them. The sample yields roughly 150,000 clones, over 75% seen once. This specimen consisted of peripheral blood, obtained on day 0 of AZD1222 vaccination. These TCRs come from an adult in good health.

This chain joins TRBV27 and TRBJ2-1, with D tentatively TRBD2 (8 bases). The CDR3 has 17 residues. Per germline, CDR1 MNHEY and CDR2 SMNVEV (reference sequence). Trimming took 8 bases from V and 0 from J, leaving 20 bases between them. For the CDR3, the DNA is TGTGCCAGCCTCTGGAGGGGGCTAGCGGGCTCCTACAATGAGCAGTTCTTC. Translated: CASLWRGLAGSYNEQFF.

This clone was counted once. This chain connects TRBV23-1 to TRBJ1-1, with D perhaps matching TRBD1 (5 bases). TRBV23-1 has ORF status, its function being uncertain. V shed 4 bases and J shed 0 bases, with 9 bases lying between them. This CDR3 contains 14 residues. Here the CDR3 reads CASSLGGMNTEAFF. The CDR3 DNA reads as TGCGCCAGCAGTCTTGGGGGGATGAACACTGAAGCTTTCTTT.

This clone was picked up a small number of times. The chain uses TRBV5-1 and TRBJ2-1; no definite D call. V gave up 2 bases and J gave up 0 bases, with 6 bases separating them. The CDR3 runs 14 residues. Germline V lookup: CDR1 SGHRS, CDR2 YFSETQ. The CDR3 sequence is CASSFFGSYNEQFF. The DNA of the CDR3 is TGCGCCAGCAGCTTCTTCGGCTCCTACAATGAGCAGTTCTTC.

The CDR3 DNA sequence: TGTGCCAGCAGCTTAGGGACAGGGGGCCAAGAGACCCAGTACTTC. Protein: CASSLGTGGQETQYF. This chain links TRBV7-9 with TRBJ2-5; 10 nucleotides line up with TRBD1. The germline V gene encodes CDR1 SEHNR and CDR2 FQNEAQ (reference sequence). The V and J ends lost 1 base and 1 base, in that order; junction bases with no gene match: 0. The CDR3 runs to 15 residues.

This clone was counted a single time. The chain has TRBV27 and TRBJ1-6, with D uncertain. Germline lookup yields CDR1 MNHEY and CDR2 SMNVEV (reference sequence). V was shortened by 2 bases and J by 12 bases, with 11 bases between the two germline ends. The CDR3 length is 13 residues. CDR3 loop: CASSLGMDVPLHF. The CDR3 DNA follows: TGTGCCAGCAGTTTAGGGATGGATGTACCCCTCCACTTT.

This chain joins TRBV19 and TRBJ1-1, with no clear D. Germline-derived CDR1 and CDR2 are LNHDA and SQIVND (reference sequence). V shed 2 bases and J shed 10 bases, with 8 bases lying between them. CDR3 length equals 11 residues. CDR3 sequence reads: CASSIYFSAFF. The CDR3 DNA sequence: TGTGCCAGTAGTATATATTTTTCAGCTTTCTTT.

This clone was detected a few times. The chain links TRBV28 to TRBJ2-1, with D unclear. The CDR3 sequence is 13 residues long. V dropped 3 bases and J dropped 2 bases, with 5 bases sitting between them. Per germline, CDR1 MDHEN and CDR2 SYDVKM. CDR3 nucleotide sequence: TGTGCCAGCAGTTTGCCCCCCTACAATGAGCAGTTCTTC. It codes for CASSLPPYNEQFF.

The chain joins TRBV27 to TRBJ2-7; D not certain. In germline, CDR1 is MNHEY, CDR2 SMNVEV (reference sequence). This CDR3 contains 11 residues. CDR3 in amino acids: CQPRPGYEQYF. CDR3 coding DNA: TGTCAACCCCGCCCCGGCTACGAGCAGTACTTC.

V and J are TRBV5-1 and TRBJ1-1; 8 nucleotides align to TRBD1. Germline CDR1 SGHRS, CDR2 YFSETQ. CDR3 length: 15 amino acids. V lost 6 bases, J lost 5 bases, and 12 bases stayed unmatched. CDR3 sequence reads: CASTNWAGGRTEAFF. DNA for the CDR3: TGCGCCAGCACCAATTGGGCAGGGGGCAGGACTGAAGCTTTCTTT.

The rearrangement uses TRBV5-6 and TRBJ1-2, with 7 bases matching TRBD1. CDR3 length equals 13 residues. Germline V CDR1 and CDR2: SGHDT, YYEEEE. V trimming: 2 bases; J trimming: 7 bases; junction bases outside the gene matches: 5. This CDR3 is CASSFGGGVGYTF. The CDR3 bases are TGTGCCAGCAGCTTTGGAGGGGGCGTTGGCTACACCTTC.

The rearrangement links TRBV28 to TRBJ2-6; TRBD1 or TRBD2 may be the D gene (5 bases each). Germline CDR1 is MDHEN and CDR2 is SYDVKM. Trimming shortened V by 5 bases and J by 0 bases, and 17 bases separated the two germline ends. The CDR3 spans 18 residues. CDR3 nucleotide sequence: TGTGCCAGCAGTCACACCCTGGGACGGAGCTCTGGGGCCAACGTCCTGACTTTC. Residues: CASSHTLGRSSGANVLTF. Full variable domain (rest looked up from reference TRBV28 and TRBJ2-6): DVKVTQSSRYLVKRTGEKVFLECVQDMDHENMFWYRQDPGLGLRLIYFSYDVKMKEKGDIPEGYSVSREKKERFSLILESASTNQTSMYLCASSHTLGRSSGANVLTFGAGSRLTVL.

V is TRBV9 and J is TRBJ1-1; D gene unclear. CDR3 length: 15 amino acids. Trimming removed 0 bases from V and 4 bases from J, with 13 bases in between. CDR1 and CDR2 from the germline V gene are SGDLS and YYNGEE. In DNA form, the CDR3 reads TGTGCCAGCAGCGTAGGTATAGGGTTGGGCACTGAAGCTTTCTTT. Translation: CASSVGIGLGTEAFF.

The chain has TRBV6-5 and TRBJ1-2, with 7 bases that match TRBD1. Unmatched junction bases numbered 10, after V lost 9 bases and J lost 0 bases. CDR1 and CDR2 from the germline V gene are MNHEY and SVGAGI. This CDR3 has 15 residues. In DNA form, the CDR3 reads TGTGCCAGTGAGGGGGCCGGGGCTCCTAACTATGGCTACACCTTC. This translates into CASEGAGAPNYGYTF.

This chain joins TRBV6-5 and TRBJ2-7, with D unresolved. Germline CDR1 reads MNHEY; CDR2 reads SVGAGI. V was trimmed by 8 bases and J by 5 bases, leaving 13 bases between them. This CDR3 has 12 residues. CDR3 sequence: CASVSDRNEQYF. CDR3 DNA: TGTGCCAGCGTCAGCGACCGCAACGAGCAGTACTTC.

The V gene is TRBV2, the J gene TRBJ2-2; a weak D match, TRBD1 (6 bases). Germline CDR1 is SNHLY and CDR2 is FYNNEI. The CDR3 extends over 15 amino acids. Trimming cost V 6 bases and J 5 bases, with 16 bases left between them. The CDR3, as DNA: TGTGCCAGCAGAGGAACAGGGCCAGAGACCGGGGAGCTGTTTTTT. Encoded protein: CASRGTGPETGELFF.

This clone was detected only once. This chain connects TRBV7-8 to TRBJ2-3, with D hard to call. This CDR3 spans 11 amino acids. V dropped 5 bases and J dropped 2 bases, with 2 bases sitting between them. Looked up from germline, CDR1 is SGHVS and CDR2 is FQNEAQ. The CDR3 here is CASSNTDTQYF. CDR3 DNA sequence: TGTGCCAGCAGCAACACAGATACGCAGTATTTT.

The V call is TRBV6-1, the J call TRBJ2-1; 14 nucleotides align to TRBD2. The germline gives CDR1 MNHNS, CDR2 SASEGT. The CDR3 sequence is 16 residues long. V shed 3 bases, J shed 7 bases, and the junction held 5 bases outside the gene matches. The CDR3 sequence: CASSETSGRVRNEQFF. The CDR3 DNA is TGTGCCAGCAGTGAGACTAGCGGGAGGGTAAGGAATGAGCAGTTCTTC.

The J gene is TRBJ2-7, the V gene TRBV6-5; 10 positions match TRBD1. CDR3 size: 13 residues. With 6 bases clipped from V and 2 bases from J, the junction kept 1 base outside the gene matches. Germline V gene lookup returns CDR1 MNHEY and CDR2 SVGAGI. Here the CDR3 DNA reads TGTGCCAGCAGGGGACAGGGGACCTACGAGCAGTACTTC. This translates into CASRGQGTYEQYF.

The rearrangement joins TRBV27 to TRBJ1-1; possibly TRBD1 for D (5 bases). Germline-derived CDR1 and CDR2 are MNHEY and SMNVEV (reference sequence). Trimming took 11 bases from V and 1 from J, leaving 14 bases between them. The CDR3 has 13 residues. The CDR3 protein is CAAGSRGNTEAFF. The CDR3, as DNA: TGTGCCGCGGGGAGTAGGGGGAACACTGAAGCTTTCTTT.

This chain joins TRBV5-4 and TRBJ2-1; possibly TRBD2 for D (5 bases). V lost 7 bases and J lost 4, with 18 bases in between. The CDR3 extends over 15 amino acids. Germline V CDR1 and CDR2: SGHNT, YYREEE (reference sequence). In nucleotides, the CDR3 is TGTGCCAGCCACCCTGGAGGTGAAGGGTACAATGAGCAGTTCTTC. It specifies CASHPGGEGYNEQFF.

This clone occurred a few times. V usage is TRBV7-9 and J usage is TRBJ1-2; weak D call: TRBD1 (6 bases). Trimming took off 6 bases at V and 1 base at J, with 12 bases between the two ends. CDR1 is SEHNR, CDR2 FQNEAQ, per germline (reference sequence). This CDR3 comprises 14 residues. CDR3 sequence reads: CASSFDRRNYGYTF. CDR3 coding DNA: TGTGCCAGCAGTTTCGACAGGCGTAACTATGGCTACACCTTC.

The CDR3 bases are TGTGCCAGCAGCTTAACTTACCGGATTGGACTAGCGGGGGACTACGAGCAGTACTTC. Translating gives CASSLTYRIGLAGDYEQYF. V gene TRBV7-2 combines with J gene TRBJ2-7, with TRBD2 identical over 13 bases. In germline, CDR1 is SGHTA, CDR2 FQGNSA. The CDR3 runs to 19 residues. V dropped 2 bases and J dropped 3; count of bases not matched to a gene: 13.

The chain recombines TRBV7-6 with TRBJ1-5, with D possibly being TRBD1 (5 bases). In germline, CDR1 is SGHVS, CDR2 FNYEAQ. V lost 2 bases to trimming and J lost 2 bases, with 10 bases between them. CDR3 length equals 15 residues. CDR3 residues: CASSLRQGGNQPQHF. The DNA for the CDR3 is TGTGCCAGCAGCTTAAGGCAGGGAGGCAATCAGCCCCAGCATTTT.

The chain uses TRBV12-3 or TRBV12-4 and TRBJ1-1; D remains ambiguous. The ends were cut back, 1 base at V and 3 bases at J, with 6 bases in the middle. This CDR3 is built from 13 residues. The CDR3 sequence: CASSLVRDTEAFF. The CDR3 DNA is TGTGCCAGCAGTTTAGTCCGGGACACTGAAGCTTTCTTT.

V usage is TRBV13 and J usage is TRBJ2-5, with TRBD1 matching 10 bases. The germline gives CDR1 PRHDT, CDR2 FYEKMQ (reference sequence). The CDR3 has 15 residues. With 5 bases clipped from V and 5 bases from J, the junction kept 8 bases outside the gene matches. CDR3: CASSAWTGGRETQYF. CDR3 nucleotides: TGTGCCAGCAGCGCGTGGACAGGGGGAAGGGAGACCCAGTACTTC. The full variable domain, its missing parts supplied by reference TRBV13 and TRBJ2-5, is AAGVIQSPRHLIKEKRETATLKCYPIPRHDTVYWYQQGPGQDPQFLISFYEKMQSDKGSIPDRFSAQQFSDYHSELNMSSLELGDSALYFCASSAWTGGRETQYFGPGTRLLVL.

The chain carries TRBV4-1 and TRBJ2-7; 7 bases fit TRBD2. Germline values: CDR1 MGHRA, CDR2 YSYEKL. The CDR3 extends over 15 amino acids. V trimming: 0 bases; J trimming: 3 bases; junction bases outside the gene matches: 5. The chain's CDR3 is CASSQDGASGYEQYF. The CDR3 bases are TGCGCCAGCAGCCAAGATGGGGCTAGCGGCTACGAGCAGTACTTC.

The V gene is TRBV9, the J gene TRBJ2-1, with TRBD1 matching over 9 bases. V was pared by 3 bases and J by 3 bases, with 1 base of the junction left unmatched. This CDR3 has 14 amino acids. Germline V gene sequence: CDR1 SGDLS, CDR2 YYNGEE. In nucleotides, the CDR3 is TGTGCCAGCAGCGAGACAGGGGGCTACAATGAGCAGTTCTTC. As protein: CASSETGGYNEQFF.